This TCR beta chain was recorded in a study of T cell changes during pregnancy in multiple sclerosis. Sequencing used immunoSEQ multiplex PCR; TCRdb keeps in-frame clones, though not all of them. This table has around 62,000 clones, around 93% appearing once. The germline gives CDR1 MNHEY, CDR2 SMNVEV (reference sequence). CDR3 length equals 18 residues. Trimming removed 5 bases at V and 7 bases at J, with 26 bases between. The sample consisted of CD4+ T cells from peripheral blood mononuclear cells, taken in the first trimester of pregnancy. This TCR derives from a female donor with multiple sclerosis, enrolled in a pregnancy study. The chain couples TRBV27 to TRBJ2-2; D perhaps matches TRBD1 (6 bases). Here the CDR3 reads CASSPQGIPASGSGELFF. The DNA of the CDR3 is TGTGCCAGCAGTCCGCAGGGGATTCCAGCATCAGGGAGCGGGGAGCTGTTTTTT.